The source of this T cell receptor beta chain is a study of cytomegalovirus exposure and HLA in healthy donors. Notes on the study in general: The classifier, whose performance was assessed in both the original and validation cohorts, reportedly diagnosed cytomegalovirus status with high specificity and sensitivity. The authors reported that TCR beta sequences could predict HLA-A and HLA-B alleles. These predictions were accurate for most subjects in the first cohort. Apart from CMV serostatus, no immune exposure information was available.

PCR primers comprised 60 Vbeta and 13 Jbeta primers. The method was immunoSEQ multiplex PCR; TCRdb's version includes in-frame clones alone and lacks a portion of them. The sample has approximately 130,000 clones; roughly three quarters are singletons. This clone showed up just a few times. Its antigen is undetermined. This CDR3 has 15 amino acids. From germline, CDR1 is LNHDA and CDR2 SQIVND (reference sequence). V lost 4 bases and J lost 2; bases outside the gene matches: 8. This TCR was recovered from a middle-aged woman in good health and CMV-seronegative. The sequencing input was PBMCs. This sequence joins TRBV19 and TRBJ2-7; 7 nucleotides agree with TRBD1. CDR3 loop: CASSSPRDSTYEQYF. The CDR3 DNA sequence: TGTGCCAGTAGTAGCCCCCGGGACAGCACCTACGAGCAGTACTTC.